Listed here are 15 T cell receptor beta chains from one sample, sequenced in a study of blood T cell repertoires in COVID-19. The method was immunoSEQ multiplex PCR; TCRdb's version includes in-frame clones alone and lacks a portion of them. The sample includes around 270,000 clones, roughly nine tenths of them seen just once. Sequencing was done on a sample of peripheral blood. These receptors all come from a man in his forties who had recovered from COVID-19.

The J gene is TRBJ2-3, the V gene TRBV9, with D possibly matching TRBD2 (5 bases). CDR1 is SGDLS, CDR2 YYNGEE, per germline. The germline V and J ends were trimmed by 10 bases and 0 bases, with 15 bases remaining between them. The CDR3 totals 14 residues. This CDR3 reads CASAERSSTDTQYF. CDR3 bases: TGTGCCTCCGCCGAGCGGAGCAGCACAGATACGCAGTATTTT.

This clone showed up just once. The V gene is TRBV30, the J gene TRBJ2-2; 9 bases map to TRBD2. Trimming took 2 bases from V and 4 from J; bases not matched to a gene: 5. CDR1 is GTSNPN and CDR2 is SVGIG in the germline V gene (reference sequence). The CDR3 length is 15 residues. The CDR3 region has the DNA TGTGCCTGGAGTCCGAGCGGGAGGCCCACCGGGGAGCTGTTTTTT. Translated, it gives CAWSPSGRPTGELFF.

The rearrangement uses TRBV18 and TRBJ2-5, with D perhaps matching TRBD1 (5 bases). Germline V CDR1 and CDR2: KGHSH, LQKENI. Trimming removed 1 base at V and 2 bases at J, with 17 bases between. The CDR3 spans 17 residues. CDR3 in amino acids: CASSPLAGATKQETQYF. Written as DNA, the CDR3 is TGTGCCAGCTCACCACTGGCTGGGGCCACCAAGCAAGAGACCCAGTACTTC.

CDR3 nucleotides: TGTGCCTCTAAAGGAGGGACAGCGAACACTGAAGCTTTCTTT. Protein: CASKGGTANTEAFF. The rearrangement uses TRBV19 and TRBJ1-1, with TRBD1 identical over 7 bases. Trimming at V came to 11 bases and at J to 1 base, leaving 10 bases not matched to a gene. Germline V gene lookup returns CDR1 LNHDA and CDR2 SQIVND (reference sequence). The CDR3 sequence is 14 residues long.

The chain couples TRBV20-1 to TRBJ2-3; TRBD2 matches 7 bases. The CDR3 covers 15 residues. With V trimmed by 3 bases and J by 0 bases, 6 bases remained unmatched. The germline gives CDR1 DFQATT, CDR2 SNEGSKA (reference sequence). The CDR3: CSASHLAESTDTQYF. The CDR3, as DNA: TGCAGTGCTAGTCACCTAGCGGAAAGCACAGATACGCAGTATTTT.

This chain connects TRBV6-2 or TRBV6-3 to TRBJ1-6, with D perhaps TRBD1 (6 bases). V lost 2 bases and J lost 3, with 11 bases in between. CDR3 size: 16 residues. Per germline, CDR1 MNHEY and CDR2 SVGEGT. CDR3 loop: CASSYGGRGYNSPLHF. Written as DNA, the CDR3 is TGTGCCAGCAGTTACGGGGGCAGGGGCTATAATTCACCCCTCCACTTT.

This chain uses TRBV6-6 with TRBJ1-2; TRBD1 matches at 7 bases. Unmatched junction bases numbered 13, after V lost 11 bases and J lost 10 bases. CDR3 length: 12 amino acids. Germline V gene sequence: CDR1 MNHNY, CDR2 SVGAGI (reference sequence). The CDR3 nucleotides read TGTGCCGCACAGGGGACCGGGCTTGTCTACACCTTC. It specifies CAAQGTGLVYTF.

The rearrangement uses TRBV27 and TRBJ2-7, with a possible D match to TRBD1 (5 bases). This CDR3 contains 17 residues. Germline-derived CDR1 and CDR2 are MNHEY and SMNVEV (reference sequence). The V gene lost 2 bases and the J gene lost 0 bases, with 17 bases spanning the gap. The CDR3 sequence is CASSLRSPRATSYEQYF. As DNA, the CDR3 is TGTGCCAGCAGTTTAAGGAGCCCCAGGGCTACCTCCTACGAGCAGTACTTC.

The chain combines TRBV6-2 or TRBV6-3 with TRBJ2-1; the match to TRBD1 covers 8 bases. The germline V gene has CDR1 MNHEY and CDR2 SVGEGT. The CDR3 has 15 amino acids. V lost 6 bases and J lost 5; bases outside the gene matches: 9. The CDR3 here is CASSADRGNHNEQFF. CDR3 coding DNA: TGTGCCAGCAGCGCCGACAGGGGAAACCACAATGAGCAGTTCTTC.

This chain links TRBV13 with TRBJ1-2; 8 bases agree with TRBD1. The CDR3 contains 13 residues. J was trimmed by 6 bases and V by 1 base; bases with no gene match: 1. Germline assignment: CDR1 PRHDT and CDR2 FYEKMQ (reference sequence). In nucleotides, the CDR3 is TGTGCCAGCAGCTTAGTGACAGGGGATGGCTACACCTTC. Translation: CASSLVTGDGYTF. Complete variable domain (other parts from reference TRBV13 and TRBJ1-2): AAGVIQSPRHLIKEKRETATLKCYPIPRHDTVYWYQQGPGQDPQFLISFYEKMQSDKGSIPDRFSAQQFSDYHSELNMSSLELGDSALYFCASSLVTGDGYTFGSGTRLTVV.

The V and J genes are TRBV6-5 and TRBJ2-7; possibly TRBD1 for D (6 bases). The V and J ends lost 0 bases and 5 bases respectively, with 17 bases between them. This CDR3 contains 16 residues. The germline V gene encodes CDR1 MNHEY and CDR2 SVGAGI. Here the CDR3 reads CASSYSTRTAVHEQYF. The CDR3 DNA follows: TGTGCCAGCAGTTACTCGACGCGGACAGCAGTACACGAGCAGTACTTC.

The V call is TRBV5-1, the J call TRBJ2-3; a possible D gene is TRBD2 (6 bases). Trimming stripped 4 bases from V and 0 bases from J, with 18 bases between. Germline loops: CDR1 SGHRS, CDR2 YFSETQ. CDR3 length equals 17 residues. The DNA for the CDR3 is TGCGCCAGCAGCCGAGAAGGACTACCGTTTAGCACAGATACGCAGTATTTT. Translating gives CASSREGLPFSTDTQYF.

The V call is TRBV12-3 or TRBV12-4, the J call TRBJ1-5; D remains unclear. This CDR3 spans 13 amino acids. Trimming pared 6 bases from V and 8 bases from J, leaving 14 bases between. The CDR3 here is CASSISVVEPQHF. The DNA for the CDR3 is TGTGCCAGCAGCATCTCGGTCGTTGAGCCCCAGCATTTT.

The chain is built from TRBV27 and TRBJ2-7; 13 bases are shared with TRBD2. Losses at the gene ends were 8 bases for V and 4 bases for J; bases not matched to a gene: 5. Germline V gene data show CDR1 as MNHEY and CDR2 as SMNVEV (reference sequence). The CDR3 is made up of 14 amino acids. The CDR3 loop is CASGLAGVDYEQYF. CDR3 nucleotides: TGTGCCAGCGGACTAGCGGGAGTGGATTACGAGCAGTACTTC.

This sequence joins TRBV5-1 and TRBJ1-2; the match to TRBD1 covers 7 bases. Germline V CDR1 and CDR2: SGHRS, YFSETQ. CDR3 length: 13 amino acids. The junction had 5 bases not matched to a gene; V was cut back by 4 bases and J by 5 bases. The CDR3 nucleotides are TGCGCCAGCAGCGAAGGGGGCTGGTATGGCTACACCTTC. Translating gives CASSEGGWYGYTF. The full variable domain, in which reference TRBV5-1 and TRBJ1-2 provide the parts outside the CDR3, is KAGVTQTPRYLIKTRGQQVTLSCSPISGHRSVSWYQQTPGQGLQFLFEYFSETQRNKGNFPGRFSGRQFSNSRSEMNVSTLELGDSALYLCASSEGGWYGYTFGSGTRLTVV.